A single sample is the source of the 15 T cell receptor beta chains below, sequenced in a study of T cell repertoires in cytomegalovirus infection. MiXCR was run by TCRdb on the reads, yielding one entry per CDR3 protein. Of 800,000 to 950,000 distinct CDR3 sequences listed, approximately 29% are singletons. These receptors' antigens are unknown. Sequencing used cultured CD8+ T cells from PBMCs, obtained from culture after CMV antigen stimulation. The receptors stem from a human donor in good health (CMV status not recorded). Some clones in this sample may be carry-over from other donors' samples.

The sample holds a few counts of this clonotype. The chain links TRBV15 to TRBJ1-1, with D uncertain. The CDR3 loop spans 13 amino acids. V was pared by 5 bases and J by 1 base, with 8 bases between. The germline CDR1 and CDR2 sequences are LNHNV and YYDKDF (reference sequence). The CDR3 DNA follows: TGTGCCACCAGCGACGGATCGAACACTGAAGCTTTCTTT. Residues: CATSDGSNTEAFF. Full variable domain (rest looked up from reference TRBV15 and TRBJ1-1): DAMVIQNPRYQVTQFGKPVTLSCSQTLNHNVMYWYQQKSSQAPKLLFHYYDKDFNNEADTPDNFQSRRPNTSFCFLDIRSPGLGDTAMYLCATSDGSNTEAFFGQGTRLTVV.

The table lists this clonotype with a few counts. The chain uses TRBV29-1 and TRBJ1-2, with D unresolved. Germline CDR1 and CDR2: SQVTM and ANQGSEA. The CDR3 contains 10 residues. The V and J ends lost 4 bases and 10 bases respectively, with 10 bases between them. The CDR3 coding sequence is TGCAGCGTTGCGACCACGGACTACACCTTC. Translation gives CSVATTDYTF.

V gene TRBV27 combines with J gene TRBJ1-1, with TRBD1 as a possible D gene (5 bases). The CDR3 is 14 amino acids. V lost 2 bases, J lost 5 bases, and 12 bases lay in between. The V gene's germline CDR1 is MNHEY and CDR2 SMNVEV (reference sequence). CDR3 sequence (DNA): TGTGCCAGCAGTTTAATGCAGGGTCGGACTGAAGCTTTCTTT. Protein product: CASSLMQGRTEAFF.

The chain has TRBV6-2 or TRBV6-3 and TRBJ2-1; no definite D call. The CDR3 runs to 14 residues. Deletions cut 7 bases from V and 3 bases from J, with 13 bases between. CDR1 is MNHEY and CDR2 is SVGEGT in the germline V gene. The CDR3 DNA sequence: TGTGCCAGCAAAAGCCCCCCCCGCTACAATGAGCAGTTCTTC. The encoded protein is CASKSPPRYNEQFF.

This clonotype has more than one count but fewer than ten. This chain connects TRBV2 to TRBJ2-3; TRBD1 matches at 9 bases. CDR1 SNHLY and CDR2 FYNNEI come from the germline V gene. After removal of 8 bases from V and 2 bases from J, the junction contained 5 bases not matched to a gene. CDR3 length equals 14 residues. The CDR3 reads CASPRDRVTDTQYF. The DNA of the CDR3 is TGTGCCAGCCCCCGGGACAGGGTCACAGATACGCAGTATTTT.

This clonotype was seen a few times. V and J are TRBV10-3 and TRBJ2-5, with TRBD2 as a possible D gene (5 bases). The CDR3 runs to 13 residues. CDR1 is ENHRY and CDR2 is SYGVKD in the germline V gene. V lost 6 bases and J 5 bases, leaving 13 bases between the germline ends. The DNA for the CDR3 is TGTGCCATCAGACCCAAAGGCGGGGAGACCCAGTACTTC. Amino acids: CAIRPKGGETQYF.

The CDR3 nucleotides are TGTGCCACTACGGCGGGCCCCTCGGGGACTGAAGCTTTCTTT. Its protein is CATTAGPSGTEAFF. The chain uses TRBV19 and TRBJ1-1, with D unresolved. The CDR3 extends over 14 amino acids. V gave up 10 bases and J gave up 5 bases, with 20 bases separating them. In germline, CDR1 is LNHDA, CDR2 SQIVND (reference sequence).

This chain links TRBV2 with TRBJ1-1, with D maybe TRBD1 (5 bases). CDR1 is SNHLY, CDR2 FYNNEI, per germline. The CDR3 is 14 residues long. V shed 6 bases and J shed 4 bases, with 15 bases lying between them. As DNA, the CDR3 is TGTGCCAGCAGCCGAATACAGGTTCGCACTGAAGCTTTCTTT. It yields the protein CASSRIQVRTEAFF.

This clonotype has more than one count but fewer than ten. This chain links TRBV10-2 with TRBJ1-1, with 7 bases lining up with TRBD1. The V and J ends lost 6 bases and 3 bases, in that order; junction bases with no gene match: 7. In germline, CDR1 is WSHSY, CDR2 SAAADI. This CDR3 spans 14 amino acids. The CDR3 DNA reads TGCGCCAGCAGCTCCGGTGGGACAGACACTGAAGCTTTCTTT. Translating it yields CASSSGGTDTEAFF.

This clonotype was detected only a few times. The chain couples TRBV6-6 to TRBJ2-1; 8 bases match TRBD1. V gave up 10 bases and J gave up 4 bases; unmatched junction bases: 12. Germline CDR1 reads MNHNY; CDR2 reads SVGAGI (reference sequence). CDR3 length equals 15 residues. The CDR3 region has the DNA TGTGCCACCCTGTGGGTGCAGGGGGCTTACAATGAGCAGTTCTTC. This encodes CATLWVQGAYNEQFF.

The chain combines TRBV6-1 with TRBJ2-3; 9 bases line up with TRBD2. Germline-derived CDR1 and CDR2 are MNHNS and SASEGT. The trim removed 2 bases at V and 5 bases at J, leaving 2 bases unmatched. The CDR3 spans 14 residues. The CDR3 DNA follows: TGTGCCAGCAGTGAATTGACTAGCGGAGATACGCAGTATTTT. This translates into CASSELTSGDTQYF.

This clonotype was seen a few times. The V and J genes are TRBV19 and TRBJ1-4; 9 bases match TRBD1. Germline V CDR1 and CDR2: LNHDA, SQIVND (reference sequence). The CDR3 has 14 amino acids. The V and J ends lost 3 bases and 8 bases, in that order; junction bases with no gene match: 4. For the CDR3, the DNA is TGTGCCAGTAGTATCTGGACAGGGGACGAAAAACTGTTTTTT. Translated: CASSIWTGDEKLFF.

This clonotype has more than one count but fewer than ten. V usage is TRBV27 and J usage is TRBJ2-1, with 7 bases that match TRBD2. Trimming took 2 bases from V and 3 from J; bases not matched to a gene: 4. This CDR3 contains 15 residues. The germline V gene has CDR1 MNHEY and CDR2 SMNVEV (reference sequence). The CDR3 loop reads CASSLIGGNYNEQFF. CDR3 bases: TGTGCCAGCAGTTTAATCGGGGGGAACTACAATGAGCAGTTCTTC.

This clonotype was seen more than once but under ten times. This sequence joins TRBV10-3 and TRBJ2-7, with 10 bases identical to TRBD1. Per the germline V gene, CDR1 is ENHRY and CDR2 is SYGVKD. V shed 9 bases, J shed 7 bases, and the junction held 9 bases outside the gene matches. The CDR3 is 13 residues long. The CDR3 here is CAIGTGVEREQYF. CDR3 DNA sequence: TGTGCCATAGGGACAGGGGTCGAGCGGGAGCAGTACTTC.

The rearrangement links TRBV6-6 to TRBJ1-1; D may be TRBD1 (5 bases). The CDR3 is 15 amino acids. Trimming cost V 4 bases and J 1 base, with 13 bases left between them. The germline gives CDR1 MNHNY, CDR2 SVGAGI (reference sequence). The CDR3 loop reads CASSFPREGNTEAFF. CDR3 bases: TGTGCCAGCAGTTTTCCCAGGGAGGGGAACACTGAAGCTTTCTTT.